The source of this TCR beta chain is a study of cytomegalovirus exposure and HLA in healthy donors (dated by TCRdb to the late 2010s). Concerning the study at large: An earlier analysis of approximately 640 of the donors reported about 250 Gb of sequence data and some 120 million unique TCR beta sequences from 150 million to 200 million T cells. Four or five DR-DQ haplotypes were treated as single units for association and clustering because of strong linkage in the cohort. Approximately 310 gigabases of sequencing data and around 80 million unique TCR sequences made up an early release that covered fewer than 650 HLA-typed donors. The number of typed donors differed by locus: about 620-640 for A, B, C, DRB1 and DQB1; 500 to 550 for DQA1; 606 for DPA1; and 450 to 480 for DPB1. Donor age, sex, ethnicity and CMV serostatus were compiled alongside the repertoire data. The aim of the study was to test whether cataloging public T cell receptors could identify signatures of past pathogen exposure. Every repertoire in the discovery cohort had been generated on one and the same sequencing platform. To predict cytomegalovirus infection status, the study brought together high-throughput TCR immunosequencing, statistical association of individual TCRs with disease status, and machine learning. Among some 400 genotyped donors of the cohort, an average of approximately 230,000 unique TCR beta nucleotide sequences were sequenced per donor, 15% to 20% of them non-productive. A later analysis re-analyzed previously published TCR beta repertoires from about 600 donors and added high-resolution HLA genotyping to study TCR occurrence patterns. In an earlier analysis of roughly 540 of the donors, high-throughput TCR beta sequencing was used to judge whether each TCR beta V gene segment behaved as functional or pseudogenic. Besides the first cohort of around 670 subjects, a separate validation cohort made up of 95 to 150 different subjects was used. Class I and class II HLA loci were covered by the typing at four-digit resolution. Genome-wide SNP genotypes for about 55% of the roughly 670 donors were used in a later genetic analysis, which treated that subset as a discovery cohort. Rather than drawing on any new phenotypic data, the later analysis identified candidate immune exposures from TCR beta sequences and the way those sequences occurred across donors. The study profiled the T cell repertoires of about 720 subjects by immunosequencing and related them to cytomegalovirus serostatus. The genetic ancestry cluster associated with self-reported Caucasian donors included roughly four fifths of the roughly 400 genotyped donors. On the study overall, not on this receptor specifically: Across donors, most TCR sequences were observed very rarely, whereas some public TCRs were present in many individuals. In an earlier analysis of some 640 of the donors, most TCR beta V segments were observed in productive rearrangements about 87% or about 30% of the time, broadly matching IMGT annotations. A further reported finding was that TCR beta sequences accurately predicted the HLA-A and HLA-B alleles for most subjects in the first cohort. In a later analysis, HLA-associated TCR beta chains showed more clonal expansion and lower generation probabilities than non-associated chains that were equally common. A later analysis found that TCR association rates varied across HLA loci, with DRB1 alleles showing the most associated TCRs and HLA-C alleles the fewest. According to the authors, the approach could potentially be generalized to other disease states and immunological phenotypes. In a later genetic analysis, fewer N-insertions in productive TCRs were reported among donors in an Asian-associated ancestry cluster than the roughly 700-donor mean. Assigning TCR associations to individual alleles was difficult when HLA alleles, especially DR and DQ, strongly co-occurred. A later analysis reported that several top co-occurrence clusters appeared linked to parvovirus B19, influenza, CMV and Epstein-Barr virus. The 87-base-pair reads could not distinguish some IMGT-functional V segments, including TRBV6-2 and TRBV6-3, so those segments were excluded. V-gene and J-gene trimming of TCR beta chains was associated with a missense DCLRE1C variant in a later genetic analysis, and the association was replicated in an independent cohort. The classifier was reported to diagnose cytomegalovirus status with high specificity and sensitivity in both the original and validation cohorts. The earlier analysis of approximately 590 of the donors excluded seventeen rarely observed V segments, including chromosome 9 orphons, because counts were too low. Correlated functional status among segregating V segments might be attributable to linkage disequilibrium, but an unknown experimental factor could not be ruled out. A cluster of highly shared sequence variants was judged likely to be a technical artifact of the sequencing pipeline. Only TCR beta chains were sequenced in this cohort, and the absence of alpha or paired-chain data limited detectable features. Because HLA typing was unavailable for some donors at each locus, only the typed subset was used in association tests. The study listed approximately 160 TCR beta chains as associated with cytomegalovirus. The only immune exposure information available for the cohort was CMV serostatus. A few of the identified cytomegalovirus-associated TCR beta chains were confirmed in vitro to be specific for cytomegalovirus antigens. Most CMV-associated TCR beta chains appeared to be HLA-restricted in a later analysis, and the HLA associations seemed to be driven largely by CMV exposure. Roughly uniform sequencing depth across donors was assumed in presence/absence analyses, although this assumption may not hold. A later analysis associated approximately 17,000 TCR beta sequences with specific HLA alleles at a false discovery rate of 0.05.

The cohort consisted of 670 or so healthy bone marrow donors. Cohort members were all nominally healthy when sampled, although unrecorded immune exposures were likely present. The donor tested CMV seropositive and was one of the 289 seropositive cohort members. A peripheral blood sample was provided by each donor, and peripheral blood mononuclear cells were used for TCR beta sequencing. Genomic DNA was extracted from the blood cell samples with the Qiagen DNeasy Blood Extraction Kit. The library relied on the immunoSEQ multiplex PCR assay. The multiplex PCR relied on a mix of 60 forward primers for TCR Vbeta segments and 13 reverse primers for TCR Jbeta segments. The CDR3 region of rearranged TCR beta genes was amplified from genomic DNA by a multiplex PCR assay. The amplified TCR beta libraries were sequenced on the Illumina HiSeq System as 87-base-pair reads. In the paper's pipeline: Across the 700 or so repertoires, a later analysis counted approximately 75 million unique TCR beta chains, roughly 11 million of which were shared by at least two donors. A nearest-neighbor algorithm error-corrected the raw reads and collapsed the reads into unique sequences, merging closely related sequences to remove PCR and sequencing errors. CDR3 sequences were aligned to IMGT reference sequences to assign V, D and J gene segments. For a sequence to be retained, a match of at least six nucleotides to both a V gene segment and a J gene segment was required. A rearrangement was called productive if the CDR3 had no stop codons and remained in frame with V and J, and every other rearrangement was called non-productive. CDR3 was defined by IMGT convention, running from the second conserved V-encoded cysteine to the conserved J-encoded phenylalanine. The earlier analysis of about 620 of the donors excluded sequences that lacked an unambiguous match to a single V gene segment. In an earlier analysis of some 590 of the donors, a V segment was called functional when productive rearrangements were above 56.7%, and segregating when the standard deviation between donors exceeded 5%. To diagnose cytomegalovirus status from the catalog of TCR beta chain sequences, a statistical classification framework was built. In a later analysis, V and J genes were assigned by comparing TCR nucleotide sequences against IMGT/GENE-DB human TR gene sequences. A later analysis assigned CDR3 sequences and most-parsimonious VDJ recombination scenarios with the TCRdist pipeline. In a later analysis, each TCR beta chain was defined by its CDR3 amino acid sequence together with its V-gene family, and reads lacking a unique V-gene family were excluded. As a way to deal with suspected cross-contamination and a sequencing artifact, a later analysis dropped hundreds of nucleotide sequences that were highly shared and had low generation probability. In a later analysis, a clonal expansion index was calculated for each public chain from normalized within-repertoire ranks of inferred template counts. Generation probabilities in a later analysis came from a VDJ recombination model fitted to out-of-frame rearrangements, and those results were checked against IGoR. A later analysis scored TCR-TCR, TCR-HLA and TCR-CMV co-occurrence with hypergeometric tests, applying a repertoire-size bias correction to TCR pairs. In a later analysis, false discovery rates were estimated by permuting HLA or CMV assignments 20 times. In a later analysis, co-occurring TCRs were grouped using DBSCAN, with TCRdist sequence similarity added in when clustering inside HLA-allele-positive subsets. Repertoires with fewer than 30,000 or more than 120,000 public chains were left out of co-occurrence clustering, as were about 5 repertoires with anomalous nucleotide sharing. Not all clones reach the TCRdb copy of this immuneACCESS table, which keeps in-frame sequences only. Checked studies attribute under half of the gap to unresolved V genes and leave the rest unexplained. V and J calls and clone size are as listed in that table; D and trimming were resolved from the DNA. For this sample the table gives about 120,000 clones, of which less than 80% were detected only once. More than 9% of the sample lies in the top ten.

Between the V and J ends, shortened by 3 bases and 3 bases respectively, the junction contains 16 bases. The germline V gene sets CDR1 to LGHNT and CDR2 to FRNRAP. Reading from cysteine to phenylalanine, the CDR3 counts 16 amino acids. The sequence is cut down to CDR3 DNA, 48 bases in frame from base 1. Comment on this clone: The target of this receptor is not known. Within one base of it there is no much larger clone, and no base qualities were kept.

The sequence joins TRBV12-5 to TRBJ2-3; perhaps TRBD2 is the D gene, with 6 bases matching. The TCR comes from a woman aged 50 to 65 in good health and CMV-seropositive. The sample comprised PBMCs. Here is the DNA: TGTGCTAGTGGTTTAAGGGACTTAGGGGCAACAGATACGCAGTATTTT. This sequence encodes CASGLRDLGATDTQYF.